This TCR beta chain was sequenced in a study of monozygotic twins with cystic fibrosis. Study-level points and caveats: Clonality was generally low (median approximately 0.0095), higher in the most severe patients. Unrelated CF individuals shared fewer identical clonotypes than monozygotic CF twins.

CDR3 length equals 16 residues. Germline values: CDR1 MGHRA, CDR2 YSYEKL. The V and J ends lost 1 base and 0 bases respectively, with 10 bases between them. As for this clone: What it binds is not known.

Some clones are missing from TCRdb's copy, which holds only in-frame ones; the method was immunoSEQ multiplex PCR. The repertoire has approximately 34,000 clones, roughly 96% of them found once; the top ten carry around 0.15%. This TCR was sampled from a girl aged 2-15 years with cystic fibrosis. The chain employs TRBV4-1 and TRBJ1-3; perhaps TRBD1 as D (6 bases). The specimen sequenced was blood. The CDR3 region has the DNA TGCGCCAGCAGCCAAGTTTACAGGGTCTCTGGAAACACCATATATTTT. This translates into CASSQVYRVSGNTIYF.